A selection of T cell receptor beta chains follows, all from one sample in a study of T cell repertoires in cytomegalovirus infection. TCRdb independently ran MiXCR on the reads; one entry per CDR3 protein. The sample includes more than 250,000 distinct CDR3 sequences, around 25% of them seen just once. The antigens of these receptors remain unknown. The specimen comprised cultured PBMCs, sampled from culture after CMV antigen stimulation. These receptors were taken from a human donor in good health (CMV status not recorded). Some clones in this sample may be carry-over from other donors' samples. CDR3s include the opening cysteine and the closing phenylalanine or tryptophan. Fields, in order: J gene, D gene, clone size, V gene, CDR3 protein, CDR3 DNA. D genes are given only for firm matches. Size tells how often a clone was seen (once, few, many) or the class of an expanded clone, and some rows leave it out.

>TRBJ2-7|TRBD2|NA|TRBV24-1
CATSEEGTSSYEQYF
TGTGCCACCAGTGAGGAGGGGACTAGCAGCTACGAGCAGTACTTC
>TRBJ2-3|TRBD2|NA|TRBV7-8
CASSPRRTSGRTDTQYF
TGTGCCAGCAGCCCCAGAAGGACTAGCGGGAGGACAGATACGCAGTATTTT
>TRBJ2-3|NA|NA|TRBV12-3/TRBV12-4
CASSFQRGTDTQYF
TGTGCCAGCAGTTTCCAGCGAGGCACAGATACGCAGTATTTT
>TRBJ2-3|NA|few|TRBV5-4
CASSSPLSGLATDTQYF
TGTGCCAGCAGCTCGCCGTTGTCGGGACTCGCCACAGATACGCAGTATTTT
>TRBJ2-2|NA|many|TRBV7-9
CASSLVGPMNTGELFF
TGTGCCAGCAGCTTGGTCGGACCCATGAACACCGGGGAGCTGTTTTTT
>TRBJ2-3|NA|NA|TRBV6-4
CASSAGGTGDTQYF
TGTGCCAGCAGTGCTGGCGGGACTGGAGATACGCAGTATTTT
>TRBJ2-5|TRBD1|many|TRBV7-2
CASSLAGTGGLETQYF
TGTGCCAGCAGCTTAGCTGGGACAGGGGGCCTAGAGACCCAGTACTTC
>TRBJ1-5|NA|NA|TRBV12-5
CASGLVLGLGSNQPQHF
TGTGCTAGTGGTTTGGTACTGGGGCTAGGAAGCAATCAGCCCCAGCATTTT
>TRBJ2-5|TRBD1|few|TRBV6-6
CASSARDRETQYF
TGTGCCAGCAGTGCTAGGGACAGAGAGACCCAGTACTTC
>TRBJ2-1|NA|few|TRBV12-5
CASGFPPRAGDNEQFF
TGTGCTAGTGGTTTCCCACCCCGGGCCGGGGACAATGAGCAGTTCTTC
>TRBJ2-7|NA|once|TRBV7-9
CVSSFRGGSSYEQYF
TGTGTCAGCAGCTTCAGGGGGGGAAGCTCCTACGAGCAGTACTTC
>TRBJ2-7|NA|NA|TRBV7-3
CASSATKGAKQYF
TGTGCCAGCAGCGCCACTAAGGGTGCCAAGCAGTACTTC
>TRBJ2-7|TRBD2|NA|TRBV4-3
CASSQEGRGRPTYEQYF
TGCGCCAGCAGCCAAGAGGGTCGCGGGAGGCCTACCTACGAGCAGTACTTC
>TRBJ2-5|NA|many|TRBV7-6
CASSLSPPETQYF
TGTGCCAGCAGCTTAAGCCCCCCAGAGACCCAGTACTTC
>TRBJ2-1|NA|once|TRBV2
CASSEFQYNEQFF
TGTGCCAGCAGTGAGTTCCAGTACAATGAGCAGTTCTTC
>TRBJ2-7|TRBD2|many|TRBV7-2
CASSLSLGGFGEQYF
TGTGCCAGCAGCTTATCCCTGGGGGGGTTTGGCGAGCAGTACTTC
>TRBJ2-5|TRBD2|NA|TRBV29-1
CSAGLADETQYF
TGCAGCGCAGGACTAGCGGACGAGACCCAGTACTTC
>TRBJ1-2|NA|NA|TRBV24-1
CATSDPSPTEANHGYTF
TGTGCCACCAGTGACCCCTCCCCGACAGAAGCTAATCATGGCTACACCTTC
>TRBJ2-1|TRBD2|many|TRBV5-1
CATMSSTSGTYNEQFF
TGCGCCACCATGTCCTCGACTAGCGGAACCTACAATGAGCAGTTCTTC
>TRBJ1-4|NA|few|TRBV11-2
CASSPRRGSYNEKLFF
TGTGCCAGCAGCCCCCGCCGGGGCAGCTATAATGAAAAACTGTTTTTT
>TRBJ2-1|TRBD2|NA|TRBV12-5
CASGLARLANGQFF
TGTGCTAGTGGTTTGGCCCGACTAGCGAATGGGCAGTTCTTC
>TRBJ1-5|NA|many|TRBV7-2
CASSALLWQPQHF
TGTGCCAGCAGCGCCCTCCTTTGGCAGCCCCAGCATTTT
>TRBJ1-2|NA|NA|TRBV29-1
CSVQSRAGQDGYTF
TGCAGCGTCCAGTCGAGGGCCGGGCAGGATGGCTACACCTTC
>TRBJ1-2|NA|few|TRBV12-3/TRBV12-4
CASSLGTLRGYGYTF
TGTGCCAGCAGTTTGGGGACTCTCCGAGGGTATGGCTACACCTTC
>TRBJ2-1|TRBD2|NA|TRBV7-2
CASSFPGGGTEQFF
TGTGCCAGCAGCTTCCCCGGGGGGGGCACTGAGCAGTTCTTC
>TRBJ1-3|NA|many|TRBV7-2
CASSLGSGTGSMTGNTIYF
TGTGCCAGCAGCTTAGGAAGTGGTACAGGATCAATGACTGGAAACACCATATATTTT
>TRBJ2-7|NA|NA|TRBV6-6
CASHLDTYYEQYF
TGTGCCAGCCACCTGGACACCTATTACGAGCAGTACTTC
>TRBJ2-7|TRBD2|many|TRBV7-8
CASSWGGPVYEQYF
TGTGCCAGCAGCTGGGGGGGACCGGTCTACGAGCAGTACTTC
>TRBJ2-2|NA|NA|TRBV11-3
CASIDPWSTGELFF
TGTGCCAGCATCGACCCTTGGAGCACCGGGGAGCTGTTTTTT
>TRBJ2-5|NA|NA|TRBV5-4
CASSPLSGRLEETQYF
TGTGCCAGCAGCCCCCTCTCGGGACGACTCGAAGAGACCCAGTACTTC
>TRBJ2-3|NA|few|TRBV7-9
CASSSRVTQYF
TGTGCCAGCAGCTCCAGGGTTACGCAGTATTTT
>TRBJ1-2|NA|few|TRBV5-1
CASSLGVTAAGYTF
TGCGCCAGCAGCTTGGGAGTGACAGCGGCGGGCTACACCTTC
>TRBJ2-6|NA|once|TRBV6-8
CASSVGCLSGANVLTF
TGTGCCAGCAGTGTGGGCTGCCTCTCTGGGGCCAACGTCCTGACTTTC
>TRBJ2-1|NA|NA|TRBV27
CASSLSRRFSYNEQFF
TGTGCCAGCAGTTTATCAAGGCGGTTCTCCTACAATGAGCAGTTCTTC
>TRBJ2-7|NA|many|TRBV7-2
CASSLVFGSSYEQYF
TGTGCCAGCAGCTTAGTGTTCGGGAGCTCCTACGAGCAGTACTTC
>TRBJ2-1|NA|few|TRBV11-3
CASSLDVGATTNEQFF
TGTGCCAGCAGCTTAGATGTGGGAGCGACTACCAATGAGCAGTTCTTC
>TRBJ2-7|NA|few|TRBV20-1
CSARAGLISGYEQYF
TGCAGTGCTAGAGCCGGTTTAATTAGCGGCTACGAGCAGTACTTC
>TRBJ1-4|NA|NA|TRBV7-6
CASISDYLQEKLFF
TGTGCCAGCATCTCGGACTACCTCCAGGAAAAACTGTTTTTT
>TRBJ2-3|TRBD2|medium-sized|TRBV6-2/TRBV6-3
CASNNGRARDTQYF
TGTGCCAGCAACAACGGGAGGGCCAGAGATACGCAGTATTTT
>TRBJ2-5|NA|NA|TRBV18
CASSPQPPQETQYF
TGTGCCAGCTCACCCCAACCCCCTCAAGAGACCCAGTACTTC
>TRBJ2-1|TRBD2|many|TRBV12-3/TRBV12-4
CASSLGGRGYPFF
TGTGCCAGCAGTTTGGGCGGGAGGGGTTATCCGTTCTTC
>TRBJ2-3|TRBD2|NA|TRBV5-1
CASSLGTSGRLDTQYF
TGCGCCAGCAGCCTCGGGACTAGCGGGAGGTTGGATACGCAGTATTTT
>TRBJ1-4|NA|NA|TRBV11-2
CASSFGTLANEKLFF
TGTGCCAGCAGCTTCGGGACGCTTGCTAATGAAAAACTGTTTTTT
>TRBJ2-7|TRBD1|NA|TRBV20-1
CSASRDRTGLYEQYF
TGCAGTGCTTCACGGGACAGGACAGGTCTCTACGAGCAGTACTTC
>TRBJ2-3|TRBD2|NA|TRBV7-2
CASSFGGGDTQYF
TGTGCCAGCAGCTTCGGGGGGGGAGATACGCAGTATTTT
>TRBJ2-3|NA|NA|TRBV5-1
CASSPASVSDTQYF
TGCGCCAGCAGCCCCGCTAGCGTTTCAGATACGCAGTATTTT
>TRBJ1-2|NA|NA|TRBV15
CATSRATYGYTF
TGTGCCACCAGCAGAGCGACATATGGCTACACCTTC
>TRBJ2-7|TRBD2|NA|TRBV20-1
CSASQPGGRAIDEQYF
TGCAGTGCTAGTCAGCCGGGCGGGAGGGCGATCGACGAGCAGTACTTC
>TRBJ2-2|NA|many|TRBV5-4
CASSLVGTGELFF
TGTGCCAGCAGCTTAGTGGGTACCGGGGAGCTGTTTTTT
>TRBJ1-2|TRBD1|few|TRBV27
CASSLWADRGQNYGYTF
TGTGCCAGCAGTTTATGGGCGGACAGGGGCCAAAACTATGGCTACACCTTC
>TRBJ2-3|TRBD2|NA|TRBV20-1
CSAGGATSGRHTQYF
TGCAGTGCTGGCGGAGCGACTAGCGGTCGCCATACGCAGTATTTT
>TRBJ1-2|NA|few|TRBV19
CASRERQLNYGYTF
TGTGCCAGTAGGGAAAGACAGCTTAACTATGGCTACACCTTC
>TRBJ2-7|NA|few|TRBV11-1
CASSLGGVDEQYF
TGTGCCAGCAGCTTGGGGGGAGTGGACGAGCAGTACTTC
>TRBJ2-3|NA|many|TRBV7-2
CASSPTVYGGTDTQYF
TGTGCCAGCAGCCCTACTGTTTACGGGGGCACAGATACGCAGTATTTT